A selection of T cell receptor beta chains follows, all from one sample in a study of cytomegalovirus exposure and HLA in healthy donors. Assay: immunoSEQ multiplex PCR; the TCRdb copy retains only in-frame clones and omits some. This table holds about 170,000 clones, 75% to 85% found once. Sequencing input: PBMCs. The receptors originated from a woman aged 18-30 years in good health and CMV-seropositive. Each CDR3 is given with its conserved first and last residue. A D gene is named only where the DNA matches it firmly. Rows may omit the clone size; those that give it use once, few, many or a size class.

TRBV7-9	once	NA	TRBJ2-5	CASSLAGLNYQETQYF	TGTGCCAGCAGCTTAGCGGGGCTGAACTACCAAGAGACCCAGTACTTC
TRBV25-1	NA	NA	TRBJ2-7	CASSETRGYEQYF	TGTGCCAGCAGTGAAACCAGGGGTTACGAGCAGTACTTC
TRBV6-6	NA	NA	TRBJ1-1	CASSYFVPGSPEAFF	TGTGCCAGCAGTTACTTCGTTCCGGGGAGCCCTGAAGCTTTCTTT
TRBV11-2	NA	NA	TRBJ2-5	CASSLVLGGETQYF	TGTGCCAGCAGCTTAGTCCTCGGAGGAGAGACCCAGTACTTC
TRBV20-1	NA	NA	TRBJ1-2	CSARSYGYTF	TGCAGTGCGAGGAGTTATGGCTACACCTTC
TRBV6-5	once	NA	TRBJ1-6	CASSLRRDSPLHF	TGTGCCAGCAGCCTTAGGCGGGATTCACCCCTCCACTTT
TRBV4-2	NA	TRBD1	TRBJ2-7	CASSQGDSHLGSYEQYF	TGTGCCAGCAGCCAGGGGGACAGCCACCTCGGAAGCTACGAGCAGTACTTC
TRBV2	once	NA	TRBJ1-5	CASRDDTNNQPQHF	TGTGCCAGCAGAGATGACACCAACAATCAGCCCCAGCATTTT
TRBV6-5	NA	NA	TRBJ1-2	CASSFRDPPNYGYTF	TGTGCCAGCAGTTTCAGGGATCCTCCTAACTATGGCTACACCTTC
TRBV19	NA	TRBD1	TRBJ1-1	CASSRGQLNTEAFF	TGTGCCAGTAGTAGGGGACAGTTGAACACTGAAGCTTTCTTT
TRBV19	NA	NA	TRBJ1-1	CASSIPGKNTEAFF	TGTGCCAGTAGTATCCCAGGGAAGAACACTGAAGCTTTCTTT
TRBV9	few	NA	TRBJ1-1	CASSVTERATEAFF	TGTGCCAGCAGCGTCACAGAGCGGGCCACTGAAGCTTTCTTT
TRBV25-1	NA	NA	TRBJ2-1	CASTQGGVRNEQFF	TGTGCCAGCACTCAAGGGGGAGTGAGGAATGAGCAGTTCTTC
TRBV15	few	TRBD2	TRBJ2-3	CATSRVSGGVDTQYF	TGTGCCACCAGCAGAGTTAGCGGGGGCGTAGATACGCAGTATTTT
TRBV7-9	NA	NA	TRBJ1-1	CASSRGGTEAFF	TGTGCCAGCAGCCGAGGGGGAACTGAAGCTTTCTTT
TRBV5-1	few	TRBD1	TRBJ1-2	CASGDRGTYGYTF	TGCGCCAGCGGGGACAGGGGTACCTATGGCTACACCTTC
TRBV6-1	NA	NA	TRBJ1-2	CASRRGKGVDYGYTF	TGTGCCAGCAGAAGGGGTAAAGGTGTGGACTATGGCTACACCTTC
TRBV18	NA	NA	TRBJ2-7	CASSPGDSYEQYF	TGTGCCAGCTCACCCGGGGATTCCTACGAGCAGTACTTC
TRBV7-6	once	TRBD2	TRBJ2-7	CASSSTSGGPAYEQYF	TGTGCCAGCAGCTCGACTAGCGGGGGGCCCGCCTACGAGCAGTACTTC